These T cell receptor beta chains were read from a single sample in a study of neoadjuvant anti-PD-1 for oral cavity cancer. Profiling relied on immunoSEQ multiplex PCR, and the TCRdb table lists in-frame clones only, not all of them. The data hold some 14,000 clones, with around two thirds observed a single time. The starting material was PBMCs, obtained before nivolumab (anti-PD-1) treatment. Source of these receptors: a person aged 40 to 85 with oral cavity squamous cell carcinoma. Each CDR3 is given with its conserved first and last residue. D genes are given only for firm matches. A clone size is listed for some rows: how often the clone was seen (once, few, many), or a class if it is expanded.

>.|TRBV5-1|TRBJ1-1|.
CASSEGRGAEAFF
TGCGCCAGCAGCGAGGGAAGGGGGGCTGAAGCTTTCTTT
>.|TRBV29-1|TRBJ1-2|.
CSVERVGTFSDYGYTF
TGCAGCGTTGAGCGCGTAGGGACCTTTTCAGACTATGGCTACACCTTC
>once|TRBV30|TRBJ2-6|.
CAWRGLGGANVLTF
TGTGCCTGGAGGGGGTTAGGTGGGGCCAACGTCCTGACTTTC
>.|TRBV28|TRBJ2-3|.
CASRAGAGSSTDTQYF
TGTGCCAGCCGCGCGGGGGCGGGGTCGAGCACAGATACGCAGTATTTT
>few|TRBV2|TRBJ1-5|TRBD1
CASGDRVYQPQHF
TGTGCCAGCGGAGACAGGGTGTATCAGCCCCAGCATTTT
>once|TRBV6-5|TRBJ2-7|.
CASRKGIEQYF
TGTGCCAGCAGGAAGGGTATCGAGCAGTACTTC
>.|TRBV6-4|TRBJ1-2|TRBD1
CASSAAGQGGGYTF
TGTGCCAGCAGTGCCGCCGGACAGGGGGGCGGCTACACCTTC
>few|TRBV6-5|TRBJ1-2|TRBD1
CASRGQFYGYTF
TGTGCCAGCAGGGGACAGTTCTATGGCTACACCTTC
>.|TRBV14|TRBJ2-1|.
CASSQGRRDRYNEQFF
TGTGCCAGCAGCCAAGGAAGAAGGGATAGATACAATGAGCAGTTCTTC
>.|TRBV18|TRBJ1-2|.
CASSPAQGSYGYTF
TGTGCCAGCTCACCAGCACAGGGATCCTATGGCTACACCTTC
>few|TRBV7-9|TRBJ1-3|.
CASSPASGNTIYF
TGTGCCAGCAGCCCAGCCTCTGGAAACACCATATATTTT
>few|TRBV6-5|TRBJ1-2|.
CASTLLGGRNYGYTF
TGTGCCAGCACCTTGTTGGGCGGACGGAACTATGGCTACACCTTC
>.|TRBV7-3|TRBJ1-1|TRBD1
CASSLGQANTEAFF
TGTGCCAGCAGCTTAGGACAGGCCAACACTGAAGCTTTCTTT
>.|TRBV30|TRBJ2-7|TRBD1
CAWALSGGSYEQYF
TGTGCCTGGGCCCTATCAGGGGGAAGCTACGAGCAGTACTTC
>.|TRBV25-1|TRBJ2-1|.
CASTRGGHSSYNEQFF
TGTGCCAGCACCCGAGGGGGGCACAGCTCCTACAATGAGCAGTTCTTC
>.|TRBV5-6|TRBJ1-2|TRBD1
CASSSRTGHYGYTF
TGTGCCAGCAGCTCCCGGACAGGGCACTATGGCTACACCTTC
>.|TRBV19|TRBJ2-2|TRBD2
CASSLGLAGGTGELFF
TGTGCCAGTAGTCTCGGACTAGCGGGGGGAACCGGGGAGCTGTTTTTT
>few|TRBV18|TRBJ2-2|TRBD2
CASSPRPSGSSTGELFF
TGTGCCAGCTCACCAAGGCCTAGCGGGAGCTCCACCGGGGAGCTGTTTTTT
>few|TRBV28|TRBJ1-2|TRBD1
CASSSSDRLYGYTF
TGTGCCAGCAGCTCTTCGGACAGGCTCTATGGCTACACCTTC
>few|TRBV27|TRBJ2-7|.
CASLSGAYEQYF
TGTGCCAGCCTTAGCGGAGCCTACGAGCAGTACTTC
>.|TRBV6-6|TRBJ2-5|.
CASSLSAVRNQETQYF
TGTGCCAGCAGCCTTAGCGCGGTTAGAAATCAAGAGACCCAGTACTTC
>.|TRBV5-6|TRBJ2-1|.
CASSSGTPPFFNEQFF
TGTGCCAGCAGCTCGGGGACACCACCTTTTTTCAATGAGCAGTTCTTC
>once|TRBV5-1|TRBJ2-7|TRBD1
CASSSEPRQGSDEQYF
TGCGCCAGCAGCTCGGAACCGCGACAGGGCTCTGACGAGCAGTACTTC
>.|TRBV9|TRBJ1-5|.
CASSVGWNQPQHF
TGTGCCAGCAGCGTAGGTTGGAATCAGCCCCAGCATTTT
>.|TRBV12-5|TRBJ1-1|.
CASGFGNTEAFF
TGTGCTAGTGGTTTCGGGAACACTGAAGCTTTCTTT
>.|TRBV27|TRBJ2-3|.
CASSLGLPADTQYF
TGTGCCAGCAGTTTGGGGCTGCCGGCAGATACGCAGTATTTT
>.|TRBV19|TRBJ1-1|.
CASSRGGGTEAFF
TGTGCCAGTAGTAGGGGGGGAGGAACTGAAGCTTTCTTT
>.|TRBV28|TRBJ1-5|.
CAIQKGGAANQPQHF
TGTGCCATTCAAAAGGGGGGGGCGGCTAATCAGCCCCAGCATTTT
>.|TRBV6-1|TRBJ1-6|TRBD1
CASSGQGAPIGTLHF
TGTGCCAGCAGTGGACAGGGGGCCCCAATTGGGACCCTCCACTTT
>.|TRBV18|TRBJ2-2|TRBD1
CASSPQGQASATNTGELFF
TGTGCCAGCTCACCACAGGGACAGGCGTCTGCCACGAACACCGGGGAGCTGTTTTTT
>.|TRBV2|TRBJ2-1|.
CASSPGDKSWYNEQFF
TGTGCCAGCAGTCCAGGGGACAAATCGTGGTACAATGAGCAGTTCTTC
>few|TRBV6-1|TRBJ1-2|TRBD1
CASRGQGMDGYTF
TGTGCCAGCAGAGGACAGGGAATGGACGGCTACACCTTC
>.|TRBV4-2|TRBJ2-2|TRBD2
CASSLTSGVTGELFF
TGTGCCAGCAGCCTCACTAGCGGGGTCACCGGGGAGCTGTTTTTT
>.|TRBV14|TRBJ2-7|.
CASSPLQQGTYEQYF
TGTGCCAGCAGCCCCCTTCAGCAGGGGACGTACGAGCAGTACTTC
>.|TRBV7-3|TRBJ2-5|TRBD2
CASRATSGGETQYF
TGTGCCAGCAGGGCGACTAGCGGGGGCGAGACCCAGTACTTC
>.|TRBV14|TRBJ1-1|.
CASSQYQEAFF
TGTGCCAGCAGCCAGTACCAAGAAGCTTTCTTT
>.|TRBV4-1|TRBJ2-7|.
CASSLGGFYEQYF
TGCGCCAGCAGCCTAGGGGGGTTCTACGAGCAGTACTTC
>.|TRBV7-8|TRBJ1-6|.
CASTLSQGRGSPLHF
TGTGCCAGCACCCTCTCGCAGGGCCGGGGTTCACCCCTCCACTTT
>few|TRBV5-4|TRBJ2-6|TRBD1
CASSYGQGVFGANVLTF
TGTGCCAGCAGCTATGGACAGGGAGTCTTTGGGGCCAACGTCCTGACTTTC
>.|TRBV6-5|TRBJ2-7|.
CASSYSDSRYEQYF
TGTGCCAGCAGTTACTCGGACTCGAGGTACGAGCAGTACTTC
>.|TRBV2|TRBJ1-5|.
CASSGYSNQPQHF
TGTGCCAGCAGCGGATACAGCAATCAGCCCCAGCATTTT
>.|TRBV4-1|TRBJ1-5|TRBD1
CASSHPPGTGGDQPQHF
TGCGCCAGCAGCCACCCTCCCGGGACAGGGGGCGATCAGCCCCAGCATTTT
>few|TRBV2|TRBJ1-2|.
CASSPPGDGYTF
TGTGCCAGCAGTCCCCCGGGGGATGGCTACACCTTC
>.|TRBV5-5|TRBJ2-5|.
CASSSGQIQQETQYF
TGTGCCAGCAGCTCCGGACAGATTCAACAAGAGACCCAGTACTTC
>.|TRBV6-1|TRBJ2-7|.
CASSERGFSYEQYF
TGTGCCAGCAGTGAAAGGGGTTTCTCCTACGAGCAGTACTTC
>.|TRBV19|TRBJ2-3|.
CASSPGDVGITDTQYF
TGTGCCAGTAGTCCCGGGGATGTGGGGATCACAGATACGCAGTATTTT
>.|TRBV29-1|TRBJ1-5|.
CSVELLSDSPNQPQHF
TGCAGCGTTGAGCTACTATCGGACAGCCCTAATCAGCCCCAGCATTTT
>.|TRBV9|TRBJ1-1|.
CASSVGEGGAQNTEAFF
TGTGCCAGCAGCGTAGGGGAGGGCGGGGCGCAGAACACTGAAGCTTTCTTT
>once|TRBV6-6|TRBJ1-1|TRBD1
CASSDGTVNTEAFF
TGTGCCAGCAGTGACGGGACAGTTAACACTGAAGCTTTCTTT
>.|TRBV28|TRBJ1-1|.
CASSVGDSANTEAFF
TGTGCCAGCAGTGTCGGTGACAGTGCTAACACTGAAGCTTTCTTT
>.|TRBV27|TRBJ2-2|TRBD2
CASSFASGRLYTGELFF
TGTGCCAGCAGTTTTGCGAGCGGGAGACTATACACCGGGGAGCTGTTTTTT
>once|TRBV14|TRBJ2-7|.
CASSQDQGSGHEQYF
TGTGCCAGCAGCCAAGACCAGGGGAGCGGCCACGAGCAGTACTTC
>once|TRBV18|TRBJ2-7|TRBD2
CASSPPLGLAGVSYEQYF
TGTGCCAGCTCACCACCCCTGGGACTAGCGGGAGTATCCTACGAGCAGTACTTC
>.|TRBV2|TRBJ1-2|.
CASLRQANYGYTF
TGTGCCAGCCTGAGACAGGCCAACTATGGCTACACCTTC
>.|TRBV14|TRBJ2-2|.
CASSQRRSWNTGELFF
TGTGCCAGCAGCCAACGGAGGAGCTGGAACACCGGGGAGCTGTTTTTT
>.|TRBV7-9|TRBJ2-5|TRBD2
CASRETSGRETQYF
TGTGCCAGCAGGGAGACTAGCGGGAGAGAGACCCAGTACTTC